This entry concerns a single T cell receptor beta chain. Its specific antigen is unknown. No clone much larger than this one lies a single base away; base qualities are absent. The data were obtained in a study of T-cell memory formation after mild COVID-19 (dated by TCRdb to about 2021). Regarding the study in general: TCR sequence clusters from the two donors were largely donor specific. Two young, previously healthy adult volunteers, one female and one male, were included in the cohort. In two donors, T-cell clones that expanded and contracted after mild COVID-19 were followed by sequencing TCRalpha and TCRbeta repertoires longitudinally.

The investigation overall reported the following: Contracting CD4+ clones appeared mostly in the CM and EM memory subsets, whereas CD8+ clones were enriched in EMRA. Some responding clones were detected in pre-infection memory, suggesting pre-existing cross-reactive memory T cells joined the SARS-CoV-2 response. Clones contracting from day 15 to 85 had balanced CD4/CD8 phenotypes, while a second wave expanding from day 15 to 37 was biased towards CD4+. Whether the second-wave clones peaking on day 37 were SARS-CoV-2 specific was not confirmed. Only a couple of mild cases were covered in the study, and larger cohorts including severe cases with pre-infection samples were considered necessary.

Deletion took 7 bases off V and 8 bases off J, with a span of 18 bases between the germline ends. CDR1 and CDR2, looked up from the germline V gene, are SGHTA and FQGNSA. The CDR3 sequence holds 14 residues, the cysteine and phenylalanine included. CDR3 DNA only is kept here, 42 bases in frame from base 1. Ficoll-Paque density gradient centrifugation was the method used to isolate PBMCs. The listed sequencing device is Illumina NovaSeq 6000. cDNA libraries for TCRalpha and TCRbeta were prepared by 5'RACE using constant-segment primers, with sample barcodes and unique molecular identifiers added. RNA was extracted from every sample with Trizol reagent. Libraries were amplified in two PCR steps, with a second sample barcode and Illumina TruSeq adapters added in the second step. Sequencing of the libraries was done on an Illumina NovaSeq, producing 2 x 150 bp paired-end reads. Under the source paper's analysis protocol: With migec v1.2.7, reads were demultiplexed and then collapsed into UMI-guided consensus sequences. Using mixcr v2.1.11, UMI consensuses were aligned to TRA and TRB V and J templates and then assembled into clonotypes. Expanded or contracted clonotypes were those called significant by both edgeR and NoisET, with noise models trained on biological replicates. For edgeR calls, a false discovery rate-adjusted p below 0.01 and a log2 fold-change threshold of 1 were applied. PCA with hierarchical clustering of max-normalized trajectories of the 1000 most abundant clonotypes was used as exploratory dynamics analysis. Separately sequenced CD4+ and CD8+ repertoires were used to assign the CD4 or CD8 phenotype of responding clones. TCRdb passed the public sequencing reads through fastp at Q25 and MiXCR, retaining productive beta sequences. Every entry covers one CDR3 protein and lists the most common genes and DNA from its rows. V and J calls and clone size were set by TCRdb, not the authors. The sample table lists some 300,000 distinct CDR3 sequences, roughly 19% of them with a count of one. Roughly 20% of the sample rests with the top ten.

This receptor chain uses TRBV7-2 and TRBJ2-1; the D region possibly corresponds to TRBD1 (5 bases align). The clonotype comes from a man aged 18 to 35 who had mild COVID-19 (a few samples of this study predate the infection). The sample titles of this study are shuffled in the database, so cell type and time point are left out; the donor was told from shared clones. Sequenced material: PBMCs or a T cell subset sorted from them (not recorded which). The CDR3: CASILTPGNDEQFF. The DNA sequence follows: TGTGCCAGCATCCTTACCCCAGGGAACGATGAGCAGTTCTTC. This CDR3, with the reference TRBV7-2 and TRBJ2-1 proteins standing in past its ends, gives the full variable domain GAGVSQSPSNKVTEKGKDVELRCDPISGHTALYWYRQSLGQGLEFLIYFQGNSAPDKSGLPSDRFSAERTGGSVSTLTIQRTQQEDSAVYLCASILTPGNDEQFFGPGTRLTVL.